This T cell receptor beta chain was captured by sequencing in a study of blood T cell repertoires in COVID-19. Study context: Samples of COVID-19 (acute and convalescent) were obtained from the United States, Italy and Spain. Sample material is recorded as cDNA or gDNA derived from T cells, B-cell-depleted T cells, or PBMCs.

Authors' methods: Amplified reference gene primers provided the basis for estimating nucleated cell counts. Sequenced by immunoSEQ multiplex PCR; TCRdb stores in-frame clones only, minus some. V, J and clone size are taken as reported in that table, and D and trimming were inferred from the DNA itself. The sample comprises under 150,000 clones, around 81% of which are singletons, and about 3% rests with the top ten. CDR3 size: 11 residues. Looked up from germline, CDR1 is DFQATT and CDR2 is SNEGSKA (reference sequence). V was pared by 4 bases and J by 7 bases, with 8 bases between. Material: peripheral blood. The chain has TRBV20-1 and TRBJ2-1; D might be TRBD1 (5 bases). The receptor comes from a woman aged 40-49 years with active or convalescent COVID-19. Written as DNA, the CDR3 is TGCAGTGCTATCAGACAGAATGAGCAGTTCTTC. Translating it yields CSAIRQNEQFF.